This T cell receptor beta chain was found in a study of Ad26.COV2.S vaccination and SARS-CoV-2 variants. Indicated treatment: about 20 received Ad26.COV2.S at low or high dose, single or two shots; 5 received placebo; per-sample allocation not given. The samples date from day 63 after the first vaccine or placebo injection. Clones were sequenced by immunoSEQ multiplex PCR, and TCRdb holds only the in-frame ones, with some missing. The data contain fewer than 500,000 clones, about 91% of them seen just once; the ten biggest clones take up around 2.5%. The CDR3 has 15 residues. V gene TRBV21-1 combines with J gene TRBJ2-1. TRBV21-1 is reported as a pseudogene. Source: peripheral blood, taken in a trial of Ad26.COV2.S vaccine versus placebo. The origin of this receptor is a person aged 18-65 years who received the Ad26.COV2.S COVID-19 vaccine or a placebo. The CDR3 sequence is CASSKARGVNNEQFF. For the CDR3, the DNA is TGTGCCAGCAGCAAAGCGAGGGGGGTGAACAATGAGCAGTTCTTC.